The 23 T cell receptor beta chains presented below share a single source sample, sequenced in a study of glioma-infiltrating T cells. TCR alpha and beta CDR3 regions were amplified from RNA using iRepertoire nested multiplex PCR. TCRdb re-called the multiplex PCR reads with MiXCR, one entry per CDR3 protein. Of a few hundred thousand distinct CDR3 sequences listed, 35% to 45% are singletons. Sequencing was done on a sample of glioma tissue, nonneoplastic brain tissue, or PBMCs (not recorded which). The receptor source for this set is a human donor with low-grade glioma or glioblastoma, undergoing nonglioma brain surgery, or in good health (not recorded which).

The chain's CDR3 is CASSQAAGEGYEQYF. In nucleotides, the CDR3 is TGCGCCAGCAGCCAAGCGGCAGGGGAAGGCTACGAGCAGTACTTC. The chain combines TRBV4-1 with TRBJ2-7; D is possibly TRBD1 (6 bases). Germline-derived CDR1 and CDR2 are MGHRA and YSYEKL. The CDR3 spans 15 residues. Trimming pared 1 base from V and 3 bases from J, leaving 13 bases between.

This clonotype was recorded many times. V usage is TRBV7-9 and J usage is TRBJ2-7; 7 bases agree with TRBD1. Per germline, CDR1 SEHNR and CDR2 FQNEAQ (reference sequence). J lost 0 bases, V lost 4 bases, and 3 bases had no gene match. The CDR3 is 14 residues long. The CDR3 sequence is CASSSGQSSYEQYF. The CDR3 DNA reads TGTGCCAGCAGCTCGGGACAGAGCTCCTACGAGCAGTACTTC.

The rearrangement uses TRBV15 and TRBJ2-1; 9 bases agree with TRBD1. There are 15 residues in the CDR3. In germline, CDR1 is LNHNV, CDR2 YYDKDF (reference sequence). V dropped 5 bases and J dropped 6; count of bases not matched to a gene: 8. CDR3 sequence (DNA): TGTGCCACCAGCTACCCGGGACAGGGATGCAATGAGCAGTTCTTC. Translating gives CATSYPGQGCNEQFF. Based on the CDR3 plus reference TRBV15 and TRBJ2-1, the full variable domain is DAMVIQNPRYQVTQFGKPVTLSCSQTLNHNVMYWYQQKSSQAPKLLFHYYDKDFNNEADTPDNFQSRRPNTSFCFLDIRSPGLGDTAMYLCATSYPGQGCNEQFFGPGTRLTVL.

V is TRBV11-2 and J is TRBJ2-5; weak D call: TRBD1 (6 bases). The germline V gene has CDR1 SGHAT and CDR2 FQNNGV. The CDR3 sequence is 13 residues long. Trimming cost V 5 bases and J 2 bases, with 9 bases left between them. DNA of the CDR3: TGTGCCAGCAGCCCCACAGGGCAAGAGACCCAGTACTTC. It codes for CASSPTGQETQYF.

This clonotype was counted only a few times. The chain recombines TRBV4-3 with TRBJ2-1; 10 nucleotides agree with TRBD2. V lost 3 bases to trimming and J lost 1 base; unmatched junction nucleotides: 12. CDR1 is LGHNA, CDR2 YSLEER, per germline. CDR3 length: 19 residues. The CDR3 protein is CASSQSPEWTSGSYNEQFF. The CDR3 bases are TGCGCCAGCAGCCAGAGCCCCGAGTGGACTAGCGGTTCCTACAATGAGCAGTTCTTC.

CDR3 loop: CASSQGPAGTSTDTQYF. Here the CDR3 DNA reads TGCGCCAGCAGCCAAGGCCCAGCGGGCACTAGCACAGATACGCAGTATTTT. The chain combines TRBV4-1 with TRBJ2-3, with D possibly matching TRBD2 (6 bases). The germline CDR1 and CDR2 sequences are MGHRA and YSYEKL. This CDR3 comprises 17 residues. V lost 1 base, J lost 0 bases, and 14 bases lay in between.

The chain couples TRBV4-2 to TRBJ2-7, with a possible D match to TRBD1 (6 bases). The CDR3 runs to 16 residues. Trimming took off 4 bases at V and 3 bases at J, with 19 bases between the two ends. Germline loops: CDR1 LGHNA, CDR2 YNFKEQ. The CDR3 region is CASSPLSYGTNYEQYF. The CDR3 nucleotides read TGTGCCAGCAGCCCCCTCTCGTATGGGACAAACTACGAGCAGTACTTC.

The rearrangement links TRBV2 to TRBJ2-1, with 11 bases that match TRBD2. Germline CDR1 is SNHLY and CDR2 is FYNNEI. J gave up 5 bases and V 9 bases, and 3 bases lay outside the gene matches. This CDR3 region has 13 residues. DNA for the CDR3: TGTGCCAGGACTAGCGGGGAGCACAATGAGCAGTTCTTC. Its translation is CARTSGEHNEQFF.

In its sample, this clonotype was seen a few times. The V and J genes are TRBV18 and TRBJ2-3; no definite D call. CDR3 length: 16 residues. The germline V gene has CDR1 KGHSH and CDR2 LQKENI. Trimming cost V 2 bases and J 2 bases, with 14 bases left between them. CDR3 region: CASSPFSPDLTDTQYF. CDR3 bases: TGTGCCAGCTCACCATTTAGCCCCGACCTCACAGATACGCAGTATTTT.

V and J are TRBV5-6 and TRBJ1-1; 7 bases map to TRBD1. J gave up 5 bases and V 0 bases, and 10 bases lay outside the gene matches. Germline V lookup: CDR1 SGHDT, CDR2 YYEEEE. The CDR3 is made up of 16 amino acids. The CDR3 protein is CASSLGTGTLITEAFF. In DNA form, the CDR3 reads TGTGCCAGCAGCTTGGGGACAGGCACGCTTATTACTGAAGCTTTCTTT.

This chain joins TRBV9 and TRBJ2-3; perhaps TRBD2 as D (6 bases). V was pared by 1 base and J by 3 bases, with 9 bases between. CDR3 length equals 14 residues. CDR1 is SGDLS and CDR2 is YYNGEE in the germline V gene. In nucleotides, the CDR3 is TGTGCCAGCAGCGTACGCGGGGATACAGATACGCAGTATTTT. Protein product: CASSVRGDTDTQYF.

The chain carries TRBV11-2 and TRBJ2-7; D is perhaps TRBD2 (6 bases). The ends were cut back, 5 bases at V and 1 base at J, with 18 bases in the middle. The CDR3 runs 16 residues. Germline V gene sequence: CDR1 SGHAT, CDR2 FQNNGV. Written as DNA, the CDR3 is TGTGCCAGCAGCCTACTCGGGAGCCAAACGTCCTACGAGCAGTACTTC. Translating gives CASSLLGSQTSYEQYF.

In this sample, this clonotype turned up a few times. The chain is built from TRBV20-1 and TRBJ2-1, with 14 nucleotides matching TRBD2. Unmatched junction bases numbered 7, after V lost 6 bases and J lost 0 bases. The germline V gene encodes CDR1 DFQATT and CDR2 SNEGSKA (reference sequence). The CDR3 is made up of 17 amino acids. The CDR3: CSAIGLAGGPSYNEQFF. Here the CDR3 DNA reads TGCAGTGCAATTGGACTAGCGGGAGGCCCCTCCTACAATGAGCAGTTCTTC.

This clonotype was counted at least ten times. This rearrangement joins TRBV6-1 to TRBJ2-1; no clear D. V lost 5 bases and J 6 bases, leaving 5 bases between the germline ends. Germline V CDR1 and CDR2: MNHNS, SASEGT. This CDR3 has 11 amino acids. The CDR3 sequence is CASSQANEQFF. In DNA form, the CDR3 reads TGTGCCAGCAGTCAGGCCAATGAGCAGTTCTTC.

This clonotype was observed at least ten times. This chain connects TRBV27 to TRBJ2-3; 13 nucleotides agree with TRBD2. Per the germline V gene, CDR1 is MNHEY and CDR2 is SMNVEV (reference sequence). This CDR3 is 15 amino acids long. Trimming cost V 3 bases and J 5 bases; bases outside gene matches: 2. The CDR3 sequence: CASSLRTSGRDTQYF. CDR3 in DNA: TGTGCCAGCAGTTTGAGGACTAGCGGGAGAGATACGCAGTATTTT.

This clonotype showed up just a few times. The chain combines TRBV11-3 with TRBJ2-1; D could derive from TRBD1 or TRBD2 (5 bases each). This CDR3 has 12 residues. V lost 4 bases and J 6 bases, leaving 7 bases between the germline ends. CDR1 SGHNT and CDR2 YENEEA come from the germline V gene. CDR3 amino acids: CASSSGPNEQFF. The CDR3 bases are TGTGCCAGCAGCTCGGGACCCAATGAGCAGTTCTTC.

This chain links TRBV10-3 with TRBJ2-7; D may be TRBD1 (6 bases). Between the trimmed V and J ends, which lost 2 bases and 5 bases, there was a span of 16 bases. This CDR3 is built from 15 residues. From germline, CDR1 is ENHRY and CDR2 SYGVKD. CDR3 coding DNA: TGTGCCATCAGTGAGACAATGCAGGGGAGAAACGAGCAGTACTTC. This codes for CAISETMQGRNEQYF.

This clonotype has only a few counts. V and J are TRBV7-2 and TRBJ2-3, with a tentative D call TRBD2 (5 bases). V lost 1 base, J lost 3 bases, and 8 bases lay in between. The germline V gene encodes CDR1 SGHTA and CDR2 FQGNSA. The CDR3 is 14 residues long. CDR3 loop: CASSLDPGTDTQYF. The CDR3 nucleotides are TGTGCCAGCAGCTTAGACCCGGGGACAGATACGCAGTATTTT.

The rearrangement uses TRBV7-9 and TRBJ2-3; D is possibly TRBD1 or TRBD2 (5 bases each). The CDR3 is 17 residues long. CDR1 and CDR2 (germline): SEHNR, FQNEAQ (reference sequence). The ends were cut back, 5 bases at V and 1 base at J, with 19 bases in the middle. The DNA for the CDR3 is TGTGCCAGCAGCCTCTTAGTAGGGTGGGACGGCACAGATACGCAGTATTTT. Its translation is CASSLLVGWDGTDTQYF.

This clonotype was found a few times. This chain connects TRBV20-1 to TRBJ2-5; D unclear. Per germline, CDR1 DFQATT and CDR2 SNEGSKA (reference sequence). CDR3 length: 14 amino acids. V was pared by 2 bases and J by 2 bases, with 12 bases between. CDR3 loop: CSARFGTAQETQYF. DNA of the CDR3: TGCAGTGCTAGATTTGGCACAGCTCAAGAGACCCAGTACTTC.

Remarks on this clonotype: Its ends do not fully match the called genes, so a read error is possible. The rearrangement links TRBV5-1 to TRBJ2-7, with 7 bases identical to TRBD1. The CDR3 length is 13 residues. In germline, CDR1 is SGHRS, CDR2 YFSETQ. This CDR3 reads CASSRDSTYEQYF. The CDR3 DNA follows: TGTGCCAGTAGCCGGGACAGTACCTACGAGCAGTACTTC. Variable domain in full (rest from reference TRBV5-1 and TRBJ2-7): KAGVTQTPRYLIKTRGQQVTLSCSPISGHRSVSWYQQTPGQGLQFLFEYFSETQRNKGNFPGRFSGRQFSNSRSEMNVSTLELGDSALYLCASSRDSTYEQYFGPGTRLTVT.

The table lists this clonotype with a few counts. The chain recombines TRBV7-9 with TRBJ1-2; 9 positions match TRBD1. Germline CDR1 SEHNR, CDR2 FQNEAQ (reference sequence). This CDR3 region has 13 residues. V shed 5 bases, J shed 3 bases, and the junction held 1 base outside the gene matches. The CDR3 loop reads CASSRTGDYGYTF. The CDR3 nucleotides read TGTGCCAGCAGCCGGACAGGGGACTATGGCTACACCTTC. Drawing the rest from reference TRBV7-9 and TRBJ1-2, the complete variable domain is DTGVSQNPRHKITKRGQNVTFRCDPISEHNRLYWYRQTLGQGPEFLTYFQNEAQLEKSRLLSDRFSAERPKGSFSTLEIQRTEQGDSAMYLCASSRTGDYGYTFGSGTRLTVV.

This rearrangement joins TRBV20-1 to TRBJ2-3; 8 nucleotides line up with TRBD2. The V and J ends lost 2 bases and 1 base, in that order; junction bases with no gene match: 5. Germline CDR1 DFQATT, CDR2 SNEGSKA (reference sequence). This CDR3 is built from 15 residues. CDR3 nucleotides: TGCAGTGCTAGATCTGCGCGGGAGGGCACAGATACGCAGTATTTT. Its translation: CSARSAREGTDTQYF.